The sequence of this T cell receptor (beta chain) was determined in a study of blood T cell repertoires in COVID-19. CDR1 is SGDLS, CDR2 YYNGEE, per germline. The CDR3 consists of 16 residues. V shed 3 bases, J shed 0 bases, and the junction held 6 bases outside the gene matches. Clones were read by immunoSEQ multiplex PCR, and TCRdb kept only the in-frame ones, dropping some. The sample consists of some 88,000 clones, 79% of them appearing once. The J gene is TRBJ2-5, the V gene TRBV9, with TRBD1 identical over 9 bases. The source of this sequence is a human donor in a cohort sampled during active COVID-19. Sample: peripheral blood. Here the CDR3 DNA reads TGTGCCAGCAGCGCCGGGACAGGGTTGTACCAAGAGACCCAGTACTTC. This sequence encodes CASSAGTGLYQETQYF.